The 16 T cell receptor beta chains reported below all come from one sample, sequenced in a study of cytomegalovirus exposure and HLA in healthy donors. Primers included in the PCR were 60 Vbeta and 13 Jbeta primers. Using immunoSEQ multiplex PCR, the repertoire was profiled, and TCRdb retains in-frame clones only, with some absent. The sample lists approximately 70,000 clones; about 71% were seen once. What was sequenced was PBMCs. These receptors were collected from a man in his sixties in good health and CMV-seropositive.

The chain carries TRBV6-5 and TRBJ1-2; 9 nucleotides match TRBD1. CDR3 length: 14 residues. Looked up from germline, CDR1 is MNHEY and CDR2 is SVGAGI. Losses at the gene ends were 6 bases for V and 4 bases for J; bases not matched to a gene: 6. In nucleotides, the CDR3 is TGTGCCAGCAGCCGATCGGGACAGGGCTATGGCTACACCTTC. It encodes CASSRSGQGYGYTF.

Notes on this clone: This sample also contains other DNA sequences that code for the same CDR3. The chain employs TRBV5-4 and TRBJ1-2; 12 bases align to TRBD1. The CDR3 has 14 residues. Germline values: CDR1 SGHNT, CDR2 YYREEE (reference sequence). After removal of 6 bases from V and 8 bases from J, the junction contained 8 bases not matched to a gene. The CDR3 sequence: CASTAGTGGRGYTF. The CDR3 region has the DNA TGTGCCAGCACGGCCGGGACAGGGGGCCGCGGCTACACCTTC. Together with reference TRBV5-4 and TRBJ1-2, the CDR3 gives the full variable domain: ETGVTQSPTHLIKTRGQQVTLRCSSQSGHNTVSWYQQALGQGPQFIFQYYREEENGRGNFPPRFSGLQFPNYSSELNVNALELDDSALYLCASTAGTGGRGYTFGSGTRLTVV.

V is TRBV6-6 and J is TRBJ2-1; tentative D call: TRBD2 (6 bases). Trimming took 1 base from V and 5 from J, leaving 15 bases between them. This CDR3 comprises 16 residues. Germline V gives CDR1 MNHNY, CDR2 SVGAGI (reference sequence). The CDR3 loop is CASSYLSYGLNNEQFF. The CDR3 region has the DNA TGTGCCAGCAGTTACTTGTCCTATGGACTAAACAATGAGCAGTTCTTC.

The rearrangement joins TRBV2 to TRBJ1-2, with TRBD1 as a possible D gene (5 bases). This CDR3 has 13 amino acids. Trimming stripped 8 bases from V and 1 base from J, with 11 bases between. The germline V gene encodes CDR1 SNHLY and CDR2 FYNNEI. CDR3 in amino acids: CASWGGINYGYTF. The CDR3, as DNA: TGTGCCAGCTGGGGGGGGATTAACTATGGCTACACCTTC.

This chain connects TRBV6-4 to TRBJ1-5, with 7 bases aligning to TRBD1. The CDR3 length is 15 residues. The ends lost 5 bases at V and 0 bases at J; junction bases unmatched: 4. Germline assignment: CDR1 MRHNA and CDR2 SNTAGT. This CDR3 is CASSRDRSSNQPQHF. CDR3 in DNA: TGTGCCAGCAGTCGGGACAGAAGTAGCAATCAGCCCCAGCATTTT.

Only one count was recorded for this clone. V usage is TRBV27 and J usage is TRBJ2-1, with 8 bases lining up with TRBD1. This CDR3 has 16 amino acids. The germline CDR1 and CDR2 sequences are MNHEY and SMNVEV (reference sequence). V was pared by 5 bases and J by 6 bases, with 12 bases of the junction left unmatched. The CDR3 protein is CASSPRTGSKVNEQFF. CDR3 nucleotides: TGTGCCAGCAGTCCGCGGACAGGGTCTAAGGTCAATGAGCAGTTCTTC.

The chain couples TRBV7-9 to TRBJ2-1; 9 bases are shared with TRBD1. With V trimmed by 3 bases and J by 8 bases, 14 bases remained unmatched. The CDR3 extends over 17 amino acids. Germline V lookup: CDR1 SEHNR, CDR2 FQNEAQ (reference sequence). The CDR3 sequence is CASSFRPVGQGPYEQFF. The CDR3 DNA sequence: TGTGCCAGCAGCTTCCGACCGGTTGGACAGGGGCCTTATGAGCAGTTCTTC.

This clone was recorded many times. V is TRBV5-4 and J is TRBJ2-2, with D possibly being TRBD2 (6 bases). V was shortened by 3 bases and J by 2 bases, with 14 bases between the two germline ends. The CDR3 contains 16 residues. Germline CDR1 and CDR2: SGHNT and YYREEE (reference sequence). CDR3 bases: TGTGCCAGCAGCTCTACCGGGACTTCCAACACCGGGGAGCTGTTTTTT. Translating gives CASSSTGTSNTGELFF. Full variable domain (outside the CDR3, taken from reference TRBV5-4 and TRBJ2-2): ETGVTQSPTHLIKTRGQQVTLRCSSQSGHNTVSWYQQALGQGPQFIFQYYREEENGRGNFPPRFSGLQFPNYSSELNVNALELDDSALYLCASSSTGTSNTGELFFGEGSRLTVL.

This clone came up once. V is TRBV11-3 and J is TRBJ2-5; TRBD2 aligns across 7 bases. V dropped 1 base and J dropped 2; count of bases not matched to a gene: 10. Germline CDR1 and CDR2: SGHNT and YENEEA. The CDR3 length is 17 residues. CDR3 sequence: CASSLGEPWEGQETQYF. The CDR3 coding sequence is TGTGCCAGCAGCTTAGGCGAACCCTGGGAGGGACAAGAGACCCAGTACTTC.

The V and J genes are TRBV5-1 and TRBJ2-3, with 7 bases that match TRBD1. After removal of 4 bases from V and 1 base from J, the junction contained 3 bases not matched to a gene. The CDR3 has 14 residues. The V gene's germline CDR1 is SGHRS and CDR2 YFSETQ. This chain's CDR3 is CASSGGQRTDTQYF. The CDR3 region has the DNA TGCGCCAGCAGCGGGGGACAGCGCACAGATACGCAGTATTTT. The full variable domain, completed using reference TRBV5-1 and TRBJ2-3, is KAGVTQTPRYLIKTRGQQVTLSCSPISGHRSVSWYQQTPGQGLQFLFEYFSETQRNKGNFPGRFSGRQFSNSRSEMNVSTLELGDSALYLCASSGGQRTDTQYFGPGTRLTVL.

This rearrangement joins TRBV13 to TRBJ2-2, with 14 bases that match TRBD2. The CDR3 runs 19 residues. The junction had 8 bases not matched to a gene; V was cut back by 5 bases and J by 0 bases. Looked up from germline, CDR1 is PRHDT and CDR2 is FYEKMQ (reference sequence). The CDR3 is CASSRGLAGVLPNTGELFF. In DNA, the CDR3 is TGTGCCAGCAGCCGGGGACTAGCGGGAGTCTTGCCGAACACCGGGGAGCTGTTTTTT.

J is TRBJ2-2 and V is TRBV9; D is unclear. The CDR3 loop spans 14 amino acids. The germline CDR1 and CDR2 sequences are SGDLS and YYNGEE. Deletions cut 0 bases from V and 4 bases from J, with 7 bases between. The CDR3 DNA sequence: TGTGCCAGCAGCGTAGTCTCGGGCACCGGGGAGCTGTTTTTT. It specifies CASSVVSGTGELFF.

By share of the sample, this clone is medium-sized. The rearrangement links TRBV6-4 to TRBJ2-1, with 9 bases fitting TRBD2. The V gene end was trimmed by 4 bases and the J gene end by 5 bases; junction bases not matched to a gene: 6. Germline lookup yields CDR1 MRHNA and CDR2 SNTAGT. CDR3 length: 15 amino acids. CDR3 nucleotides: TGTGCCAGCAGTGGGGGCGGGGGGGTGAACAATGAGCAGTTCTTC. Encoded protein: CASSGGGGVNNEQFF.

Turning to this clone: One junction end disagrees with the germline gene, perhaps due to a read error. The CDR3 coding sequence is TGTTCCAGCAGCTCTGTGCGTCAAGAGACCCAGTACTTC. Translation: CSSSSVRQETQYF. The chain has TRBV7-9 and TRBJ2-5; D is uncertain. The CDR3 consists of 13 residues. From germline, CDR1 is SEHNR and CDR2 FQNEAQ (reference sequence).

This clone occurred once. In DNA, the CDR3 is TGTGCCAGCAGTAGACAGGGGGCGCGAACAGATACGCAGTATTTT. Protein sequence: CASSRQGARTDTQYF. V gene TRBV6-1 combines with J gene TRBJ2-3; 10 positions match TRBD1. CDR3 size: 15 residues. CDR1 is MNHNS, CDR2 SASEGT, per germline. The trim removed 5 bases at V and 3 bases at J, leaving 5 bases unmatched.

The chain recombines TRBV5-4 with TRBJ2-3, with TRBD2 matching 7 bases. The CDR3 has 18 residues. V lost 3 bases, J lost 3 bases, and 16 bases stayed unmatched. Germline V gene lookup returns CDR1 SGHNT and CDR2 YYREEE (reference sequence). The CDR3 protein is CASSSGGLYVSGTDTQYF. The CDR3 DNA reads as TGTGCCAGCAGCTCGGGGGGTCTCTACGTAAGTGGGACAGATACGCAGTATTTT.